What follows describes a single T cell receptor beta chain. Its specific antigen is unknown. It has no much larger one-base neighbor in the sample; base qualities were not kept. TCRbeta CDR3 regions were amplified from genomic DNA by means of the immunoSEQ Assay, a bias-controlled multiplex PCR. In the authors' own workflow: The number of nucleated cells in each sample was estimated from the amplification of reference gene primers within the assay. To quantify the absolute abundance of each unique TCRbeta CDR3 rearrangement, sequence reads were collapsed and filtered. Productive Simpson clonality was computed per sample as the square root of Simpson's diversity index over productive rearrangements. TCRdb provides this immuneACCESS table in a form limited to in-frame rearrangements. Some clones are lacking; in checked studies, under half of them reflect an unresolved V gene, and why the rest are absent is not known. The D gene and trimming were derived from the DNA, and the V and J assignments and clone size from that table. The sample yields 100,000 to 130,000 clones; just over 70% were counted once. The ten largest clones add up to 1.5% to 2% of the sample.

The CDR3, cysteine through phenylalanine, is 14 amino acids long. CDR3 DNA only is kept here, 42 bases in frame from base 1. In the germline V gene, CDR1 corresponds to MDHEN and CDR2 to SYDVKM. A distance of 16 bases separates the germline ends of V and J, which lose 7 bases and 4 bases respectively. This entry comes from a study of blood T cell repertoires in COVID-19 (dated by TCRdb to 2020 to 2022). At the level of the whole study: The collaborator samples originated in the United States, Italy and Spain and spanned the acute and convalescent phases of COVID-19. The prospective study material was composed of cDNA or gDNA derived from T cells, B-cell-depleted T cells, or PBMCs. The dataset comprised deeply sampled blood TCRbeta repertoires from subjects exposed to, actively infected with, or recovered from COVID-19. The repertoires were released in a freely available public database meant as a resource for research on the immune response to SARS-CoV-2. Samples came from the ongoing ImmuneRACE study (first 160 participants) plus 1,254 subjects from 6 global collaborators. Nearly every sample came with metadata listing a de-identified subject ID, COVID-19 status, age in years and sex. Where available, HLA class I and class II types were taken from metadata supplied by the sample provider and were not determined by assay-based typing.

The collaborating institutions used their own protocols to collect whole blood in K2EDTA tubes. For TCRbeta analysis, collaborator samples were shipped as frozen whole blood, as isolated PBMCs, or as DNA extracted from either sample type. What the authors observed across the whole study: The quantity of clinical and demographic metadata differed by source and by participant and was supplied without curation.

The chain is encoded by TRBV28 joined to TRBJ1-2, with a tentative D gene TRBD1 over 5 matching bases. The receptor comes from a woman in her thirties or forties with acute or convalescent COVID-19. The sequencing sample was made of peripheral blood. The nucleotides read TGTGCCAGCACCGGGGGACTCAACCTCTATGGCTACACCTTC. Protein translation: CASTGGLNLYGYTF.